These 24 T cell receptor beta chains were sequenced from one sample in a study of blood T cell repertoires in COVID-19. Method: immunoSEQ multiplex PCR; TCRdb's copy keeps in-frame clones and lacks some. The sample consists of 200,000 to 250,000 clones, around 82% of them appearing once. The specimen sequenced was peripheral blood. The source of these receptors is a woman at least 80 years old with acute or convalescent COVID-19.

The chain joins TRBV9 to TRBJ1-4; TRBD1 might be the D (6 bases). This CDR3 spans 17 amino acids. Germline V CDR1 and CDR2: SGDLS, YYNGEE. V gave up 3 bases and J gave up 4 bases, with 19 bases separating them. The CDR3 reads CASSASSGQTYNEKLFF. In DNA, the CDR3 is TGTGCCAGCAGCGCCTCCTCCGGACAGACTTATAATGAAAAACTGTTTTTT.

The rearrangement links TRBV7-9 to TRBJ2-7; D may be TRBD2 (7 bases). CDR1 is SEHNR and CDR2 is FQNEAQ in the germline V gene (reference sequence). Trimming shortened V by 3 bases and J by 4 bases, and 10 bases separated the two germline ends. CDR3 length: 13 residues. The chain's CDR3 is CASSFAGAYEQYF. As DNA, the CDR3 is TGTGCCAGCAGCTTCGCGGGGGCATACGAGCAGTACTTC.

Points on this clone: This sample also contains other DNA sequences that code for the same CDR3. The chain has TRBV6-5 and TRBJ1-3, with D possibly TRBD1 on 6 matching bases. CDR1 is MNHEY, CDR2 SVGAGI, per germline. Deletions cut 0 bases from V and 1 base from J, with 10 bases between. The CDR3 totals 16 residues. The CDR3 DNA is TGTGCCAGCAGTTACTCTCAGGGGAGTTCTGGAAACACCATATATTTT. Its translation is CASSYSQGSSGNTIYF.

The rearrangement links TRBV6-6 to TRBJ1-5; tentatively, D is TRBD1 (6 bases). The CDR3 is 15 amino acids. Germline loops: CDR1 MNHNY, CDR2 SVGAGI (reference sequence). Trimming shortened V by 4 bases and J by 5 bases, and 15 bases separated the two germline ends. The CDR3 reads CASSSLSEGDQPQHF. The CDR3 DNA is TGTGCCAGCAGTTCCCTCTCAGAGGGGGATCAGCCCCAGCATTTT.

V gene TRBV11-3 combines with J gene TRBJ2-2; D possibly corresponds to TRBD2 (7 bases). CDR1 SGHNT and CDR2 YENEEA come from the germline V gene. Trimming took off 5 bases at V and 6 bases at J, with 16 bases between the two ends. CDR3 length: 15 residues. The chain's CDR3 is CASSPRGAGAGELFF. CDR3 in DNA: TGTGCCAGCAGCCCCCGGGGGGCCGGGGCCGGGGAGCTGTTTTTT.

The chain carries TRBV9 and TRBJ1-6; D is possibly TRBD1 (5 bases). Trimming took off 8 bases at V and 4 bases at J, with 10 bases between the two ends. This CDR3 region has 13 residues. Germline V gives CDR1 SGDLS, CDR2 YYNGEE. CDR3 residues: CASRGDYNSPLHF. CDR3 coding DNA: TGTGCCAGTAGGGGCGATTATAATTCACCCCTCCACTTT.

This chain joins TRBV9 and TRBJ2-7, with 8 bases matching TRBD2. The V and J ends lost 3 bases and 2 bases, in that order; junction bases with no gene match: 4. From germline, CDR1 is SGDLS and CDR2 YYNGEE. This CDR3 is 14 amino acids long. CDR3 DNA sequence: TGTGCCAGCAGCGAGGGGACTAGGACCTACGAGCAGTACTTC. Protein: CASSEGTRTYEQYF.

The chain is built from TRBV28 and TRBJ2-4; 7 bases agree with TRBD1. The CDR3 loop spans 15 amino acids. Trimming took 8 bases from V and 4 from J; bases not matched to a gene: 11. Germline assignment: CDR1 MDHEN and CDR2 SYDVKM. In DNA form, the CDR3 reads TGTGCCAGCGGATTTCGACAGGGTACAAAAAACATTCAGTACTTC. Translation gives CASGFRQGTKNIQYF.

V gene TRBV5-1 combines with J gene TRBJ1-1; TRBD1 agrees at 7 bases. The CDR3 loop spans 15 amino acids. The V gene's germline CDR1 is SGHRS and CDR2 YFSETQ. The ends lost 4 bases at V and 0 bases at J; junction bases unmatched: 6. CDR3 nucleotide sequence: TGCGCCAGCAGCCTCGGACAGGTTTTGAACACTGAAGCTTTCTTT. It yields the protein CASSLGQVLNTEAFF.

The chain employs TRBV7-2 and TRBJ2-3; TRBD2 agrees at 7 bases. J was trimmed by 0 bases and V by 5 bases; bases with no gene match: 5. This CDR3 has 15 residues. The germline gives CDR1 SGHTA, CDR2 FQGNSA. CDR3 DNA: TGTGCCAGCAGCGCCGGGGGGATAAGCACAGATACGCAGTATTTT. This codes for CASSAGGISTDTQYF.

This clone was counted once. The chain joins TRBV6-5 to TRBJ1-6, with TRBD1 as a possible D gene (5 bases). Germline V gene lookup returns CDR1 MNHEY and CDR2 SVGAGI. The CDR3 sequence is 14 residues long. Trimming pared 7 bases from V and 5 bases from J, leaving 12 bases between. CDR3 DNA: TGTGCCAGCATAGCCGACAGCGATAATTCACCCCTCCACTTT. Translation gives CASIADSDNSPLHF.

The chain links TRBV19 to TRBJ2-6, with D perhaps matching TRBD1 (6 bases). V was trimmed by 3 bases and J by 4 bases, leaving 16 bases between them. There are 17 residues in the CDR3. Germline lookup yields CDR1 LNHDA and CDR2 SQIVND (reference sequence). CDR3 coding DNA: TGTGCCAGTAGTATTCGCAGCCAGGGGCACGGGGCCAACGTCCTGACTTTC. Translation: CASSIRSQGHGANVLTF.

V gene TRBV5-6 combines with J gene TRBJ1-5; D remains unclear. V lost 4 bases to trimming and J lost 6 bases, with 11 bases between them. The CDR3 is made up of 13 amino acids. Germline V lookup: CDR1 SGHDT, CDR2 YYEEEE. In nucleotides, the CDR3 is TGTGCCAGCAGCCTTCTTCCCGGTCAGCCCCAGCATTTT. It translates to CASSLLPGQPQHF.

This rearrangement joins TRBV5-1 to TRBJ2-1, with a weak D call TRBD2 (5 bases). V lost 1 base and J lost 7, with 9 bases in between. The CDR3 spans 13 residues. Germline CDR1 SGHRS, CDR2 YFSETQ. CDR3 nucleotides: TGCGCCAGCAGCTTGTTGGGAGCAAATGAGCAGTTCTTC. This gives the protein CASSLLGANEQFF. The whole variable domain, filled in from reference TRBV5-1 and TRBJ2-1, reads KAGVTQTPRYLIKTRGQQVTLSCSPISGHRSVSWYQQTPGQGLQFLFEYFSETQRNKGNFPGRFSGRQFSNSRSEMNVSTLELGDSALYLCASSLLGANEQFFGPGTRLTVL.

V gene TRBV20-1 combines with J gene TRBJ1-2, with 8 bases lining up with TRBD1. From germline, CDR1 is DFQATT and CDR2 SNEGSKA (reference sequence). J lost 0 bases, V lost 3 bases, and 6 bases had no gene match. The CDR3 has 15 amino acids. The CDR3 protein is CSASLDRVANYGYTF. The CDR3 DNA sequence: TGCAGTGCTAGTCTGGACAGGGTAGCTAACTATGGCTACACCTTC.

This sequence joins TRBV5-1 and TRBJ2-1; D unresolved. The germline gives CDR1 SGHRS, CDR2 YFSETQ. The ends were cut back, 5 bases at V and 4 bases at J, with 10 bases in the middle. The CDR3 spans 13 residues. CDR3 region: CASSPAVYNEQFF. CDR3 sequence (DNA): TGCGCCAGCAGTCCGGCGGTATACAATGAGCAGTTCTTC.

The chain employs TRBV2 and TRBJ2-7; no clear D. The CDR3 is 15 residues long. From germline, CDR1 is SNHLY and CDR2 FYNNEI. V lost 4 bases, J lost 5 bases, and 18 bases lay in between. CDR3 DNA: TGTGCCAGCAGTGTAGGCGGAGTGAAAGTCAACGAGCAGTACTTC. Protein product: CASSVGGVKVNEQYF.

The J gene is TRBJ2-7, the V gene TRBV7-2; 9 bases are a match to TRBD2. CDR3 length: 17 amino acids. Germline lookup yields CDR1 SGHTA and CDR2 FQGNSA. The trim removed 5 bases at V and 4 bases at J, leaving 15 bases unmatched. The CDR3 nucleotides are TGTGCCAGCAGCCCCCAGGGGCGGGGGGGCCCCTGGTACGAGCAGTACTTC. Translation: CASSPQGRGGPWYEQYF.

The V gene is TRBV9, the J gene TRBJ1-2; D may be TRBD1 (6 bases). Trimming pared 2 bases from V and 6 bases from J, leaving 17 bases between. This CDR3 has 15 amino acids. Per the germline V gene, CDR1 is SGDLS and CDR2 is YYNGEE. In DNA, the CDR3 is TGTGCCAGCAGCGTGGACAGCGTACTAATAGATGGCTACACCTTC. Translated: CASSVDSVLIDGYTF.

This clone was seen a single time. The V call is TRBV27, the J call TRBJ1-5, with TRBD1 matching over 9 bases. Per germline, CDR1 MNHEY and CDR2 SMNVEV (reference sequence). The CDR3 loop spans 16 amino acids. V lost 0 bases to trimming and J lost 3 bases; unmatched junction nucleotides: 3. This CDR3 reads CASSLSGQGINQPQHF. For the CDR3, the DNA is TGTGCCAGCAGTTTATCGGGACAGGGAATCAATCAGCCCCAGCATTTT.

This clone was seen once. The V and J genes are TRBV21-1 and TRBJ2-5; TRBD1 is taken as the D call from the table, unchecked against the DNA. TRBV21-1 constitutes a pseudogene. This CDR3 region has 15 residues. CDR3 in amino acids: CASSMSPGTQETQYF. In DNA, the CDR3 is TGTGCCAGCAGCATGAGCCCCGGGACACAAGAGACCCAGTACTTC.

Comment on this clone: In the same sample, other DNA sequences code for this CDR3. This chain connects TRBV19 to TRBJ1-1; D might be TRBD1 (5 bases). This CDR3 is 13 amino acids long. Between the trimmed V and J ends, which lost 5 bases and 1 base, there was a span of 8 bases. Germline V gene lookup returns CDR1 LNHDA and CDR2 SQIVND (reference sequence). CDR3: CASSPGGNTEAFF. CDR3 in DNA: TGTGCCAGTAGTCCCGGGGGGAACACTGAAGCTTTCTTT.

DNA of the CDR3: TGTGCCAGCAGTACTCCGGGACTAGGAGGGTACGAGCAGTACTTC. The encoded protein is CASSTPGLGGYEQYF. The chain combines TRBV6-7 with TRBJ2-7; 8 nucleotides agree with TRBD2. TRBV6-7 is an ORF, with its function uncertain. The CDR3 totals 15 residues. V was clipped by 5 bases and J by 4 bases; unmatched bases: 10.

The gene calls are TRBV5-4 and TRBJ1-5; no definite D call. Germline CDR1 SGHNT, CDR2 YYREEE (reference sequence). This CDR3 has 14 amino acids. V shed 3 bases and J shed 2 bases, with 9 bases lying between them. DNA of the CDR3: TGTGCCAGCAGCTCTGAGGGCGGCAATCAGCCCCAGCATTTT. It encodes CASSSEGGNQPQHF.